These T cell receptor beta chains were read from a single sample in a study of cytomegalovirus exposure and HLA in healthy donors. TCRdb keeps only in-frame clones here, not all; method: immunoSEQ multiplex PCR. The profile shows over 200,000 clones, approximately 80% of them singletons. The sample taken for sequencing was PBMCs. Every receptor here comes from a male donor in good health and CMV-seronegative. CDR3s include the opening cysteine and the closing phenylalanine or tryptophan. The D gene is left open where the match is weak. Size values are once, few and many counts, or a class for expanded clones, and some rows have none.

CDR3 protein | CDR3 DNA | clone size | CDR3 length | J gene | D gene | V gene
CASSVATTNEQYF | TGCGCCAGCAGTGTAGCGACAACGAACGAGCAGTACTTC | . | 13 | TRBJ2-7 | . | TRBV5-1
CASSPVMGGYEQYF | TGTGCCAGCAGCCCAGTGATGGGCGGGTACGAGCAGTACTTC | once | 14 | TRBJ2-7 | . | TRBV6-1
CASSKLGAPEAFF | TGTGCCAGCAGTAAGTTAGGGGCCCCTGAAGCTTTCTTT | . | 13 | TRBJ1-1 | . | TRBV6-5
CASSNGLAADTQYF | TGTGCCAGCAGTAACGGACTAGCGGCAGATACGCAGTATTTT | . | 14 | TRBJ2-3 | TRBD2 | TRBV6-5
CSAGGVGEGEQYF | TGCAGCGCGGGGGGAGTAGGGGAGGGCGAGCAGTACTTC | . | 13 | TRBJ2-7 | TRBD2 | TRBV29-1
CAWSRDRGGVQTQYF | TGTGCCTGGAGTCGGGACCGCGGGGGCGTCCAGACCCAGTACTTC | few | 15 | TRBJ2-5 | . | TRBV30
CARPAGTGSYEQYF | TGCGCCAGGCCGGCTGGGACAGGGTCCTACGAGCAGTACTTC | . | 14 | TRBJ2-7 | TRBD1 | TRBV10-1
CASSPLDRGHSGANVLTF | TGTGCCAGCTCACCATTGGACAGGGGGCACAGTGGGGCCAACGTCCTGACTTTC | . | 18 | TRBJ2-6 | TRBD1 | TRBV18
CASSRGLARNKETQYF | TGTGCCAGCAGCCGGGGGCTCGCGAGGAATAAAGAGACCCAGTACTTC | . | 16 | TRBJ2-5 | . | TRBV14
CASSLGRSTDTQYF | TGTGCCAGTAGTCTAGGGAGGTCCACAGATACGCAGTATTTT | . | 14 | TRBJ2-3 | . | TRBV19
CATSRGLAGGGDTQYF | TGTGCCACCAGCAGGGGACTAGCGGGAGGTGGAGATACGCAGTATTTT | . | 16 | TRBJ2-3 | TRBD2 | TRBV15
CASSLRGSHQPQHF | TGTGCCAGCAGTTTACGGGGGTCACATCAGCCCCAGCATTTT | . | 14 | TRBJ1-5 | . | TRBV27
CASSILHEDSLF | TGTGCCAGCAGCATCCTCCATGAGGACTCGCTCTTC | few | 12 | TRBJ2-7 | . | TRBV28
CSSIDIGNLASNEQYF | TGTTCCAGCATTGATATAGGAAACCTCGCTAGCAACGAGCAGTACTTC | . | 16 | TRBJ2-7 | . | TRBV7-9
CASSQGAGYEQYF | TGTGCCTCCAGCCAGGGGGCGGGCTACGAGCAGTACTTC | . | 13 | TRBJ2-7 | TRBD1 | TRBV11-3
CASSLLPSRSSGGYEQYF | TGTGCCAGCAGCCTACTCCCATCTCGGTCTAGCGGTGGCTACGAGCAGTACTTC | . | 18 | TRBJ2-7 | TRBD2 | TRBV7-2
CASSSPPGQTNEQFF | TGTGCCAGCAGTTCACCCCCCGGACAGACCAATGAGCAGTTCTTC | . | 15 | TRBJ2-1 | . | TRBV25-1
CASKTGLNTEAFF | TGTGCCAGCAAAACAGGATTGAACACTGAAGCTTTCTTT | . | 13 | TRBJ1-1 | . | TRBV2
CASKGTSGSTDTQYF | TGTGCCAGCAAAGGGACTAGCGGTAGCACAGATACGCAGTATTTT | . | 15 | TRBJ2-3 | TRBD2 | TRBV6-5
CASSSGPTSGAYEQYF | TGCGCCAGCAGCTCGGGCCCAACTAGCGGAGCTTACGAGCAGTACTTC | . | 16 | TRBJ2-7 | TRBD2 | TRBV5-1
CASSRTGQYHEQYF | TGTGCCAGCAGCCGGACGGGACAGTACCACGAGCAGTACTTC | . | 14 | TRBJ2-7 | TRBD1 | TRBV6-5
CASSEARVRYEPYEQYF | TGTGCCAGCAGTGAAGCGCGAGTGAGGTATGAACCCTACGAGCAGTACTTC | . | 17 | TRBJ2-7 | . | TRBV6-1